Here is one T cell receptor beta chain with its context. Its cognate antigen has yet to be identified. No much larger clonotype is one base removed from it; base qualities were not supplied. Donors were 30 to 45 systemically healthy Caucasian individuals from Russia aged roughly 6 to 90 years. Each donor gave around 9 milliliters of peripheral blood, collected into EDTA-treated Vacutainer tubes. Ficoll-Paque density-gradient centrifugation was used to isolate PBMCs, with at least 7 million obtained per sample. Trizol reagent was used to extract total RNA from the PBMCs, yielding at least 6 micrograms per sample. For every donor, an aliquot of PBMCs went through flow cytometry to measure the percentages of naive CD45RAhigh/CD27high T cells. This sample was taken from a study of blood T cells in healthy people across ages (dated by TCRdb to between 2015 and 2016). Context from the whole study: In model experiments, template switching captured about one uniquely barcoded TCR beta cDNA molecule for every two T cells. For two donors (one aged 18 to 30 and one aged 80 or older), the study analyzed two additional independent replicas of 1 million unique cDNA reads from the same blood draw. Donors were grouped into four age groups: young (average approximately 16 years), middle-aged (roughly 37), aged (around 60) and long-lived (around 82). To track age-related changes in TCR beta repertoire diversity, the study relied on deep sequencing normalized with unique cDNA molecular identifiers.

Results and caveats for the whole study, not just this receptor: Compared with the aged group, more naive CD4+ T cells, fewer expanded clones and increased TCR diversity were shown by the long-lived group, suggesting age selection. Since profiling was done on bulk unsorted PBMCs, naive and antigen-experienced compartments could not be conclusively compared. Because donor CMV infection status was unknown, age-related changes in expanded clonotypes were potentially confounded. The percentage of naive T cells measured by flow cytometry correlated strongly with observed TCR beta diversity. Estimates of total diversity based on one million sequenced T cells were regarded as lower bounds and as underestimates. Observed TCR beta diversity per million T cells fell roughly linearly with age, and a significant reduction was already apparent by age around 44.

The germline V gene (reference sequence) yields LNHDA for CDR1 and SQIVND for CDR2. Trimming takes 6 bases off V and 4 bases off J; junction bases not matched to a gene: 9. The CDR3 sequence holds 16 residues, the cysteine and phenylalanine included. The only DNA kept is the CDR3, 48 bases in frame from the first base. The library was prepared using 5' RACE. Sequencing used an Illumina HiSeq 2500. A second PCR of roughly 7 to 11 cycles was performed with a sample-barcoded 5' primer and a J-beta primer mix. Each TCR beta cDNA molecule received a unique molecular identifier from a template-switch 5' adaptor carrying 12 random nucleotides. Each sample yielded at least 2.5 million CDR3-containing paired-end reads. All of the RNA was converted into first-strand cDNA using the Mint cDNA synthesis kit, with a TRBC-specific oligonucleotide serving as the primer. Following uracil-DNA glycosylase treatment, a first 18-cycle PCR with universal primers M1SS and BC2_uni_R was performed on all cDNA. In the original analysis: Each sample was normalized by randomly selecting 1 million high-quality reads, each carrying a distinct molecular identifier. Instead of being binned into consensus sequences, reads with shared molecular identifiers were discarded. MiTCR, run with a Q25 quality threshold and the strictest error-elimination algorithm, handled CDR3 identification, clonotype clustering and error correction. A nonparametric unseen species model using Euler transformation provided a lower-bound estimate of total TCR beta diversity. Starting from the raw public reads, TCRdb applied fastp trimming at Q25, assembled clones with MiXCR and retained in-frame beta chains. Under each unique CDR3 protein, matching rows form one entry showing the most common genes and DNA. The authors' filters were not applied to this entry. This sample comprises about 800,000 distinct CDR3 sequences, around a quarter of them detected only once. The top ten clonotypes cover 3.7% of the sample.

The data were also submitted as part of a second study, on T cells of mothers and their children. Taken from the second paper: Donors were nine systemically healthy Caucasian individuals: three mothers and their six children. cDNA synthesis used all of the extracted RNA, with roughly 1.5 ug of RNA in each 15 ul reaction. In the second PCR, the M1S primer introduced both the sample barcodes and 2-4 random nucleotides. Over 9.5 million TCR beta CDR3 reads came from each mother, compared with around 3 million reads from each child. Thymic selection similarly shapes TCR recombination output in related and unrelated pairs, with minor effect from inherited differences. Related mother-child pairs always showed normalized repertoire overlap that was slightly higher than in unrelated mother-child pairs, though the difference was never significant. No persistent microchimeric T cell clones were found, with a detection sensitivity of around 100 clones per million clonotypes. In the study, deep NGS was used to compare the TCR beta repertoires of mothers and children, and features distinguishing related mother-child pairs from unrelated individuals were sought. The mean age was 40 +/- 4 years for the mothers and around 11 +/- 4 years for the children. After adapters were ligated using NEBNext reagents, the libraries underwent 100+100 nt paired-end sequencing on an Illumina HiSeq 2000. Mother and child libraries were prepared a month apart and sequenced in separate runs to prevent cross-contamination. Between about 500,000 and 2,100,000 distinct TCR beta clonotypes were identified per donor. Naive TCR beta clonotypes were estimated from low-frequency clonotypes matched to each donor's FACS-determined naive share, without sorting.

The chain is assembled from TRBV19 and TRBJ1-5; the central 10 bases match TRBD1. What was sequenced was blood. This TCR derives from a boy aged 5-17 years in good health. Here is the DNA: TGTGCCAGTAGACGTAGACAGGGGGCGGAAAATCAGCCCCAGCATTTT. This gives the protein CASRRRQGAENQPQHF.